The present T cell receptor (beta chain) was sequenced within a study of long-term antiretroviral therapy in people with HIV. Across the whole study: Earliest sampling preceded the 2015 immediate-ART recommendation by about a decade.

About this clone: Antigen unknown.

The immunoSEQ assay was v3.0, run at survey level. Measured with immunoSEQ multiplex PCR; TCRdb has only the in-frame clones, and not every one. The table includes under 30,000 clones, more than 75% detected once. There were roughly 1-10 million cryopreserved PBMC in the samples before DNA extraction. Broader study findings: Clones with expansion before ART led the repertoire at all time points. Specimen acquisition occurred between the mid-2000s and the late 2010s, potentially under older ART regimens.

The specimen was unsorted PBMCs, collected 4.4 years after starting antiretroviral therapy. The TCR comes from a man younger than 40 with HIV.

In nucleotides, the CDR3 is TGTGCCAGCAGCTTAGTCCAGCGGAGGGGACATGAGCAGTTCTTC. It translates to CASSLVQRRGHEQFF. The J gene is TRBJ2-1, the V gene TRBV7-2; a weak D match, TRBD2 (6 bases). Germline V gene data show CDR1 as SGHTA and CDR2 as FQGNSA. CDR3 length: 15 residues. Trimming pared 1 base from V and 8 bases from J, leaving 15 bases between.